This TCR beta chain emerged from a study of identical twins. Study findings and constraints: Reduced insertions were recorded for abundant cord blood beta clonotypes, with no such pattern in memory repertoires. Among beta out-of-frame sequences, excess sharing between twins appeared weaker.

Unique molecular identifiers were present on the cDNA, which also gained a universal primer site by template switching. A single record per CDR3 protein comes from TCRdb applying MiXCR to the 5' RACE reads. The repertoire holds 200,000 to 250,000 distinct CDR3 sequences, with roughly 12% as singletons. Worth noting for this clonotype: Its antigen is unidentified.

Germline loops: CDR1 SGHTA, CDR2 FQGNSA. With 2 bases removed from V and 5 bases from J, the gap between germline ends came to 18 bases. CDR3 length equals 16 residues. These data were likewise used in another study, on yellow fever vaccine responses in identical twins.

The sequence was collected from a young woman in good health. The J gene is TRBJ2-5, the V gene TRBV7-2; D might be TRBD2 (6 bases). Sequencing was done on a sample of memory (CD45RO+) T cells sorted from blood. The CDR3 reads CASSLQFAGPRETQYF. CDR3 bases: TGTGCCAGCAGCTTACAGTTTGCGGGGCCCCGGGAGACCCAGTACTTC. The full variable domain, in which reference TRBV7-2 and TRBJ2-5 provide the parts outside the CDR3, is GAGVSQSPSNKVTEKGKDVELRCDPISGHTALYWYRQSLGQGLEFLIYFQGNSAPDKSGLPSDRFSAERTGGSVSTLTIQRTQQEDSAVYLCASSLQFAGPRETQYFGPGTRLLVL.